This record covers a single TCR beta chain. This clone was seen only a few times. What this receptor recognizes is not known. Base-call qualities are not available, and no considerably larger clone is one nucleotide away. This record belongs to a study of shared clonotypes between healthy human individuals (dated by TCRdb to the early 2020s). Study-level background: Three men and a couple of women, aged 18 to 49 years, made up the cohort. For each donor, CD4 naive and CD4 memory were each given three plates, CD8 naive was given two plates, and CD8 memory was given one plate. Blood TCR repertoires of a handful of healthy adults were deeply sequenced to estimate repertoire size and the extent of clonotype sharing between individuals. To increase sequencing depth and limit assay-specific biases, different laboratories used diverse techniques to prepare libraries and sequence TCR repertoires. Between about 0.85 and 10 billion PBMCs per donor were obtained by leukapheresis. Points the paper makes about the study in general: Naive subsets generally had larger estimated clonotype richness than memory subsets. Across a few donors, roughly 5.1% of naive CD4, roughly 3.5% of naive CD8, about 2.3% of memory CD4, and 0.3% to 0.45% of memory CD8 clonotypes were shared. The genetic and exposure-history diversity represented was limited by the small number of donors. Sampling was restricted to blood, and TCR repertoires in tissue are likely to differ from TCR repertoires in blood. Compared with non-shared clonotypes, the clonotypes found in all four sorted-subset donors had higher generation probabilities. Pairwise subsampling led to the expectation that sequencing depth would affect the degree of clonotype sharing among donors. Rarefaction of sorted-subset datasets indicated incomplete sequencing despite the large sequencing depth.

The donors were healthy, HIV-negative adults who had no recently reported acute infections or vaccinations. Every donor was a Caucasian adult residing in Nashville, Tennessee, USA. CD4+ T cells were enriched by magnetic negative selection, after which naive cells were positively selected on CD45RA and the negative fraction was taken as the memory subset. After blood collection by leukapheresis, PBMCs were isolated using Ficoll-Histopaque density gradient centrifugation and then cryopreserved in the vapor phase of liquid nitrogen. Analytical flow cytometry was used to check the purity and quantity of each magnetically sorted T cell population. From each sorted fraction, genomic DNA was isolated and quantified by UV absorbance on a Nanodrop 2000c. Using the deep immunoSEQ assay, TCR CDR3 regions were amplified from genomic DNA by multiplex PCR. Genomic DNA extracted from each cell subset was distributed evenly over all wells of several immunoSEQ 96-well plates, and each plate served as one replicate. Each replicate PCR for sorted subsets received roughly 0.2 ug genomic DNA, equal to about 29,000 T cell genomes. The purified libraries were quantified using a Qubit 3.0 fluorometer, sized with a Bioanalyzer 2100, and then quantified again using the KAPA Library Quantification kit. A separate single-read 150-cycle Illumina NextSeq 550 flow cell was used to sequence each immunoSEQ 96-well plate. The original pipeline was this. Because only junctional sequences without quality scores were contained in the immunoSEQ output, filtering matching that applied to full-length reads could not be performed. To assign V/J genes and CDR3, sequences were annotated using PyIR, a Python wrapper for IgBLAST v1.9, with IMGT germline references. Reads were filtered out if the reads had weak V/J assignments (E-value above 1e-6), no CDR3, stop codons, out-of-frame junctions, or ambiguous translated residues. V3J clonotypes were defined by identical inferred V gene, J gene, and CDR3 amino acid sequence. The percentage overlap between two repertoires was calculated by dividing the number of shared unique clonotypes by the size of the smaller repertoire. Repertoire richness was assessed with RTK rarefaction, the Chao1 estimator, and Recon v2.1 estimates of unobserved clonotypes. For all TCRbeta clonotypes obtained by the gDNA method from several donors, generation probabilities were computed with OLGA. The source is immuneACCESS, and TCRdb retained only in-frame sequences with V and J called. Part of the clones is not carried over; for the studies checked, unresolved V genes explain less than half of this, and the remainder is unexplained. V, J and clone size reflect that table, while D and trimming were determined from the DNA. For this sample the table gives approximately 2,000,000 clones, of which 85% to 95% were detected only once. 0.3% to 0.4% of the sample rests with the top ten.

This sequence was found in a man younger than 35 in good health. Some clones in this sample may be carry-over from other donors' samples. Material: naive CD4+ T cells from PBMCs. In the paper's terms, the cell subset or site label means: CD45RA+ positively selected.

The CDR3 has the sequence CASRVGNTEAFF. The base sequence is TGTGCCAGCAGGGTTGGGAACACTGAAGCTTTCTTT. The chain employs TRBV2 and TRBJ1-1, with the D gene call left open. Between the V and J ends, shortened by 6 bases and 1 base respectively, the junction contains 6 bases. The germline V gene encodes CDR1 SNHLY and CDR2 FYNNEI. Taken from cysteine to phenylalanine, the CDR3 has 12 residues. CDR3 DNA is the only sequence kept; it has 36 bases, read in frame from the first base.